These T cell receptor beta chains were read from a single sample in a study of a mutant IDH1 vaccine in newly diagnosed glioma. Clones were read by immunoSEQ multiplex PCR, and TCRdb kept only the in-frame ones, dropping some. The repertoire includes about 62,000 clones, 80% to 85% of them detected once, and about 4% sits in the top ten. Their recognized antigens are unknown. The sample was PBMCs, taken from a glioma patient whose treatment included an IDH1 peptide vaccine. All receptors derive from a man aged 25-40 years with glioma. Both conserved end residues are part of each CDR3. D genes are given only for firm matches. Clone sizes are given selectively: once, few, many, or a class where the clone is expanded.

CDR3aa	CDR3nt	len	d_gene	v_gene	j_gene	abundance
CASSAGQETNTEAFF	TGTGCCAGCTCAGCGGGACAGGAGACGAACACTGAAGCTTTCTTT	15	TRBD1	TRBV18	TRBJ1-1	NA
CASSADGLGTPLHF	TGTGCCAGCAGCGCAGACGGCCTCGGGACACCCCTCCACTTT	14	NA	TRBV9	TRBJ1-6	NA
CASSFGTGNSPLHF	TGTGCCAGCAGCTTCGGGACAGGGAATTCACCCCTCCACTTT	14	TRBD1	TRBV7-6	TRBJ1-6	NA
CASRLGDNSGNTIYF	TGTGCAAGTCGCTTAGGGGACAACTCTGGAAACACCATATATTTT	15	NA	TRBV12-2	TRBJ1-3	NA
CASSGSTEAFF	TGCGCCAGCAGCGGTAGTACTGAAGCTTTCTTT	11	NA	TRBV5-1	TRBJ1-1	few
CASSGRGGGANNEQFF	TGTGCCAGCAGCGGCCGGGGCGGGGGGGCCAATAATGAGCAGTTCTTC	16	TRBD2	TRBV7-9	TRBJ2-1	NA
CASNAGGIYEQYF	TGTGCCAGCAATGCAGGGGGCATATACGAGCAGTACTTC	13	TRBD1	TRBV2	TRBJ2-7	NA
CAISDSNRGRTDTQYF	TGTGCCATCAGTGATAGTAACAGGGGGCGGACAGATACGCAGTATTTT	16	TRBD1	TRBV10-3	TRBJ2-3	NA
CASSLVGIEGEQYF	TGCGCCAGCAGCTTGGTAGGGATCGAAGGCGAGCAGTACTTC	14	NA	TRBV5-1	TRBJ2-7	NA
CASSGYGYTF	TGTGCCAGCAGCGGTTATGGCTACACCTTC	10	NA	TRBV28	TRBJ1-2	NA
CASSTTRTGAEAFF	TGTGCCAGCAGTACGACTAGGACAGGAGCTGAAGCTTTCTTT	14	TRBD1	TRBV6-5	TRBJ1-1	few
CASLTRGYNEQFF	TGTGCCAGCCTAACTCGGGGCTACAATGAGCAGTTCTTC	13	NA	TRBV6-1	TRBJ2-1	NA
CASSPSLINIQYF	TGTGCCAGCAGCCCCTCCTTGATAAACATTCAGTACTTC	13	NA	TRBV7-9	TRBJ2-4	few
CASRQGEVSTDTQYF	TGTGCCAGCAGGCAGGGGGAGGTTAGCACAGATACGCAGTATTTT	15	NA	TRBV27	TRBJ2-3	NA
CASGPTGSGNTIYF	TGTGCCAGCGGACCTACAGGGTCAGGAAACACCATATATTTT	14	NA	TRBV6-1	TRBJ1-3	once
CASSYRARVSGNTIYF	TGTGCCAGCAGCTACAGGGCCCGCGTTTCTGGAAACACCATATATTTT	16	NA	TRBV5-6	TRBJ1-3	NA
CASSLNTDTYEQYF	TGTGCCAGCAGCTTAAACACCGACACCTACGAGCAGTACTTC	14	NA	TRBV5-6	TRBJ2-7	NA
CAWSLSGSPLHF	TGTGCCTGGAGTTTAAGCGGGTCACCCCTCCACTTT	12	NA	TRBV30	TRBJ1-6	NA
CASSKDRSVEKLFF	TGTGCCAGCAGTAAGGACAGGTCTGTTGAAAAACTGTTTTTT	14	TRBD1	TRBV27	TRBJ1-4	NA
CASSEGGAGPSPLHF	TGTGCCAGCAGTGAAGGAGGGGCAGGGCCTTCACCCCTCCACTTT	15	NA	TRBV6-4	TRBJ1-6	few
CASSYQGSTTGELFF	TGTGCCAGCAGTTACCAGGGAAGTACCACCGGGGAGCTGTTTTTT	15	NA	TRBV6-5	TRBJ2-2	NA
CASSDPSGGYNEQFF	TGTGCCAGCAGTGACCCTAGCGGGGGGTACAATGAGCAGTTCTTC	15	TRBD2	TRBV2	TRBJ2-1	NA
CASSQTTGVGYGYTF	TGCGCCAGCAGCCAAACGACAGGGGTCGGCTATGGCTACACCTTC	15	TRBD1	TRBV4-1	TRBJ1-2	once